What follows are 32 T cell receptor beta chains derived from one specimen sequenced in a study of blood T cell repertoires in COVID-19. Here immunoSEQ multiplex PCR was the method, and the copy in TCRdb shows in-frame clones only, minus some. The table lists approximately 110,000 clones, approximately 85% of them singletons, with roughly 5% in the top ten. Sequencing was performed on peripheral blood. The receptors come from a woman aged 55-75 years with COVID-19, enrolled during active disease.

The chain links TRBV11-2 to TRBJ2-2, with no clear D. V gave up 5 bases and J gave up 3 bases, with 4 bases separating them. This CDR3 contains 12 residues. Germline-derived CDR1 and CDR2 are SGHAT and FQNNGV. In nucleotides, the CDR3 is TGTGCCAGCAGCGCAGACACCGGGGAGCTGTTTTTT. Translated, it gives CASSADTGELFF.

The chain carries TRBV13 and TRBJ2-7; D may be TRBD2 (5 bases). Trimming pared 3 bases from V and 4 bases from J, leaving 10 bases between. CDR1 and CDR2 from the germline V gene are PRHDT and FYEKMQ (reference sequence). CDR3 length: 13 amino acids. The CDR3 nucleotides are TGTGCCAGCAGCTTCTCCCTAGCATACGAGCAGTACTTC. Amino acid sequence: CASSFSLAYEQYF. The whole variable domain, remainder taken from reference TRBV13 and TRBJ2-7, is AAGVIQSPRHLIKEKRETATLKCYPIPRHDTVYWYQQGPGQDPQFLISFYEKMQSDKGSIPDRFSAQQFSDYHSELNMSSLELGDSALYFCASSFSLAYEQYFGPGTRLTVT.

The chain employs TRBV7-2 and TRBJ2-5; D unresolved. With 0 bases removed from V and 4 bases from J, the gap between germline ends came to 9 bases. Germline V lookup: CDR1 SGHTA, CDR2 FQGNSA. The CDR3 contains 14 residues. This CDR3 reads CASSLAAYAETQYF. CDR3 in DNA: TGTGCCAGCAGCTTAGCGGCTTACGCAGAGACCCAGTACTTC.

The chain is built from TRBV5-1 and TRBJ1-2; 7 bases map to TRBD1. The ends lost 3 bases at V and 0 bases at J; junction bases unmatched: 2. Per the germline V gene, CDR1 is SGHRS and CDR2 is YFSETQ. CDR3 length: 14 amino acids. This chain's CDR3 is CASSSGTANYGYTF. For the CDR3, the DNA is TGCGCCAGCAGCTCCGGGACAGCTAACTATGGCTACACCTTC. The variable domain in full, completed from reference TRBV5-1 and TRBJ1-2, reads KAGVTQTPRYLIKTRGQQVTLSCSPISGHRSVSWYQQTPGQGLQFLFEYFSETQRNKGNFPGRFSGRQFSNSRSEMNVSTLELGDSALYLCASSSGTANYGYTFGSGTRLTVV.

This chain joins TRBV5-4 and TRBJ1-3; D call uncertain. Germline V gene lookup returns CDR1 SGHNT and CDR2 YYREEE (reference sequence). There are 14 residues in the CDR3. With 4 bases removed from V and 0 bases from J, the gap between germline ends came to 8 bases. The CDR3 DNA sequence: TGTGCCAGCAGCGAACACCACTCTGGAAACACCATATATTTT. Translating gives CASSEHHSGNTIYF.

The chain links TRBV6-2 or TRBV6-3 to TRBJ1-1; the match to TRBD1 covers 8 bases. Germline V lookup: CDR1 MNHEY, CDR2 SVGEGT. The CDR3 covers 14 residues. After removal of 4 bases from V and 1 base from J, the junction contained 2 bases not matched to a gene. CDR3 DNA sequence: TGTGCCAGCAGTTCCGGACAGGGGAACACTGAAGCTTTCTTT. Its translation: CASSSGQGNTEAFF.

The genes are TRBV6-5 and TRBJ1-1; a weak D match, TRBD1 (5 bases). The CDR3 is 15 residues long. Trimming removed 8 bases at V and 4 bases at J, with 20 bases between. Germline V lookup: CDR1 MNHEY, CDR2 SVGAGI. The DNA of the CDR3 is TGTGCCAGCGCCCCGTTAAAGGGGCCGCGCACTGAAGCTTTCTTT. It translates to CASAPLKGPRTEAFF.

The chain has TRBV5-4 and TRBJ2-3; 13 bases agree with TRBD2. The V gene end was trimmed by 4 bases and the J gene end by 0 bases; junction bases not matched to a gene: 2. Germline values: CDR1 SGHNT, CDR2 YYREEE (reference sequence). The CDR3 loop spans 16 amino acids. The CDR3 here is CASSKGLAGSTDTQYF. The CDR3 DNA follows: TGTGCCAGCAGCAAGGGACTAGCGGGGAGCACAGATACGCAGTATTTT. Full variable domain (rest looked up from reference TRBV5-4 and TRBJ2-3): ETGVTQSPTHLIKTRGQQVTLRCSSQSGHNTVSWYQQALGQGPQFIFQYYREEENGRGNFPPRFSGLQFPNYSSELNVNALELDDSALYLCASSKGLAGSTDTQYFGPGTRLTVL.

The chain has TRBV4-3 and TRBJ1-1; D may be TRBD1 (5 bases). This CDR3 comprises 13 residues. V dropped 3 bases and J dropped 8 bases, with 13 bases sitting between them. Germline V gene lookup returns CDR1 LGHNA and CDR2 YSLEER. In nucleotides, the CDR3 is TGCGCCAGCAGCCAGGAATCGTGGGGCGAAGCTTTCTTT. Translation gives CASSQESWGEAFF.

This chain uses TRBV7-8 with TRBJ1-5, with D possibly being TRBD1 (6 bases). Germline CDR1 and CDR2: SGHVS and FQNEAQ. Trimming removed 5 bases at V and 2 bases at J, with 22 bases between. The CDR3 covers 18 residues. CDR3 amino acids: CASSPRDTGGIRNQPQHF. The CDR3 coding sequence is TGTGCCAGCAGCCCCCGGGACACGGGGGGTATTCGCAATCAGCCCCAGCATTTT.

The genes are TRBV30 and TRBJ1-1; 11 positions agree with TRBD1. Trimming cost V 4 bases and J 1 base; bases outside gene matches: 5. CDR1 GTSNPN and CDR2 SVGIG come from the germline V gene (reference sequence). The CDR3 covers 15 residues. CDR3 loop: CAWNRGTGGNTEAFF. DNA for the CDR3: TGTGCCTGGAACCGCGGGACAGGGGGGAACACTGAAGCTTTCTTT.

The J gene is TRBJ2-2, the V gene TRBV25-1, with D possibly being TRBD2 (6 bases). V gave up 3 bases and J gave up 4 bases, with 15 bases separating them. Per germline, CDR1 MGHDK and CDR2 SYGVNS. The CDR3 consists of 16 residues. The CDR3 loop reads CASSDSIVGGTGELFF. DNA of the CDR3: TGTGCCAGCAGTGACTCGATCGTCGGGGGCACCGGGGAGCTGTTTTTT.

The rearrangement links TRBV5-6 to TRBJ1-1; TRBD1 matches 10 bases. CDR1 and CDR2 from the germline V gene are SGHDT and YYEEEE. The CDR3 is 16 residues long. Losses at the gene ends were 4 bases for V and 6 bases for J; bases not matched to a gene: 12. CDR3 sequence reads: CASSPVGDRGVAEAFF. CDR3 bases: TGTGCCAGCAGCCCGGTCGGGGACAGGGGAGTCGCTGAAGCTTTCTTT.

The chain recombines TRBV5-8 with TRBJ2-7, with 8 nucleotides matching TRBD1. Trimming took 2 bases from V and 5 from J; bases not matched to a gene: 6. Germline V gene lookup returns CDR1 SGHTS and CDR2 YDEGEE. CDR3 length: 14 residues. The CDR3 DNA sequence: TGTGCCAGCAGCTTCCGGCAGGGGGCTCACGAGCAGTACTTC. It encodes CASSFRQGAHEQYF.

This chain connects TRBV12-3 or TRBV12-4 to TRBJ1-2; no firm D call. Trimming shortened V by 5 bases and J by 4 bases, and 11 bases separated the two germline ends. The CDR3 consists of 13 residues. The CDR3 region is CASSRVDVYGYTF. The CDR3 nucleotides read TGTGCCAGCAGTCGAGTAGATGTCTATGGCTACACCTTC.

V gene TRBV19 combines with J gene TRBJ2-7; possibly TRBD2 for D (6 bases). The CDR3 runs to 14 residues. V dropped 3 bases and J dropped 3 bases, with 12 bases sitting between them. Looked up from germline, CDR1 is LNHDA and CDR2 is SQIVND (reference sequence). The CDR3 reads CASSMGGLYYEQYF. The DNA of the CDR3 is TGTGCCAGTAGTATGGGAGGTCTTTACTACGAGCAGTACTTC. The variable domain in full, with the rest retrieved from reference TRBV19 and TRBJ2-7, is DGGITQSPKYLFRKEGQNVTLSCEQNLNHDAMYWYRQDPGQGLRLIYYSQIVNDFQKGDIAEGYSVSREKKESFPLTVTSAQKNPTAFYLCASSMGGLYYEQYFGPGTRLTVT.

This chain joins TRBV5-8 and TRBJ2-5; 7 bases match TRBD2. There are 13 residues in the CDR3. Unmatched junction bases numbered 1, after V lost 2 bases and J lost 3 bases. Looked up from germline, CDR1 is SGHTS and CDR2 is YDEGEE. CDR3 sequence reads: CASSFRGEETQYF. The CDR3 DNA reads TGTGCCAGCAGCTTTCGGGGGGAAGAGACCCAGTACTTC.

To note about this clone: The same CDR3 also results from other DNA sequences found in this sample. V is TRBV6-5 and J is TRBJ1-6, with TRBD1 matching 8 bases. Germline V gene sequence: CDR1 MNHEY, CDR2 SVGAGI. The CDR3 runs to 13 residues. V was pared by 6 bases and J by 7 bases, with 2 bases of the junction left unmatched. This chain's CDR3 is CASSRTGNSPLHF. The CDR3 DNA sequence: TGTGCCAGCAGCCGGACAGGGAATTCACCCCTCCACTTT.

There are a few counts of this clone. This chain joins TRBV12-3 or TRBV12-4 and TRBJ1-4; TRBD1 is a possible D gene (5 bases). The CDR3 is 13 residues long. V was shortened by 8 bases and J by 3 bases, with 10 bases between the two germline ends. In DNA form, the CDR3 reads TGTGCCAGCCAGGAAGGGGCTAATGAAAAACTGTTTTTT. This gives the protein CASQEGANEKLFF.

This clone was detected once. The chain combines TRBV5-1 with TRBJ2-3, with 15 bases aligning to TRBD2. V shed 2 bases, J shed 5 bases, and the junction held 6 bases outside the gene matches. Germline values: CDR1 SGHRS, CDR2 YFSETQ. CDR3 length: 17 amino acids. CDR3: CASSLDGTSGGIDTQYF. DNA for the CDR3: TGCGCCAGCAGCTTAGACGGGACTAGCGGGGGGATAGATACGCAGTATTTT. Complete variable domain (other parts from reference TRBV5-1 and TRBJ2-3): KAGVTQTPRYLIKTRGQQVTLSCSPISGHRSVSWYQQTPGQGLQFLFEYFSETQRNKGNFPGRFSGRQFSNSRSEMNVSTLELGDSALYLCASSLDGTSGGIDTQYFGPGTRLTVL.

The genes are TRBV29-1 and TRBJ1-3, with 7 bases identical to TRBD1. Per the germline V gene, CDR1 is SQVTM and CDR2 is ANQGSEA. With 4 bases clipped from V and 3 bases from J, the junction kept 3 bases outside the gene matches. The CDR3 length is 13 residues. CDR3 sequence (DNA): TGCAGCGTTGTGGCAGGGGGTGGAAACACCATATATTTT. It translates to CSVVAGGGNTIYF.

The J gene is TRBJ1-1, the V gene TRBV6-5; possibly TRBD1 for D (6 bases). Germline V lookup: CDR1 MNHEY, CDR2 SVGAGI. The V end lost 4 bases, the J end lost 6 bases, and 12 bases lay between the germline ends. The CDR3 has 13 residues. CDR3 loop: CASSSDRRAEAFF. As DNA, the CDR3 is TGTGCCAGCAGTTCCGACAGGAGAGCTGAAGCTTTCTTT.

This chain links TRBV2 with TRBJ1-2; TRBD1 agrees at 9 bases. This CDR3 has 13 residues. V lost 4 bases and J lost 8; bases outside the gene matches: 5. Germline V gene data show CDR1 as SNHLY and CDR2 as FYNNEI. CDR3 loop: CASSAGTGSGYTF. In DNA form, the CDR3 reads TGTGCCAGCAGTGCCGGGACAGGGTCCGGCTACACCTTC.

The chain is built from TRBV7-2 and TRBJ1-2; D may be TRBD1 (5 bases). V was clipped by 1 base and J by 5 bases, with 11 bases between them. Germline V gene sequence: CDR1 SGHTA, CDR2 FQGNSA. The length of the CDR3 is 14 residues. The CDR3 nucleotides are TGTGCCAGCAGCTTAGATAGGGGAGGATATGGCTACACCTTC. Translated: CASSLDRGGYGYTF.

The chain joins TRBV10-3 to TRBJ1-4; maybe TRBD1 (6 bases). The ends were cut back, 2 bases at V and 0 bases at J, with 25 bases in the middle. Germline loops: CDR1 ENHRY, CDR2 SYGVKD. CDR3 length: 21 residues. CDR3 residues: CAISEPVSGPRGRPTNEKLFF. The CDR3 DNA follows: TGTGCCATCAGTGAGCCCGTTAGTGGCCCGCGGGGGCGTCCAACTAATGAAAAACTGTTTTTT.

The genes are TRBV5-1 and TRBJ1-1; D is unclear. Germline-derived CDR1 and CDR2 are SGHRS and YFSETQ. The V end lost 0 bases, the J end lost 1 base, and 4 bases lay between the germline ends. The length of the CDR3 is 13 residues. CDR3 bases: TGCGCCAGCAGCTTGGCCTCGAACACTGAAGCTTTCTTT. The encoded protein is CASSLASNTEAFF. The full variable domain, rest sourced from reference TRBV5-1 and TRBJ1-1, is KAGVTQTPRYLIKTRGQQVTLSCSPISGHRSVSWYQQTPGQGLQFLFEYFSETQRNKGNFPGRFSGRQFSNSRSEMNVSTLELGDSALYLCASSLASNTEAFFGQGTRLTVV.

This sequence joins TRBV2 and TRBJ1-4; D unresolved. This CDR3 is built from 12 residues. The V gene's germline CDR1 is SNHLY and CDR2 FYNNEI. V was shortened by 7 bases and J by 6 bases, with 9 bases between the two germline ends. CDR3 bases: TGTGCCAGCAACGGGGTTCATGAAAAACTGTTTTTT. It yields the protein CASNGVHEKLFF.

J is TRBJ1-1 and V is TRBV5-1, with 7 bases fitting TRBD1. The V and J ends lost 4 bases and 1 base, in that order; junction bases with no gene match: 10. Germline CDR1 SGHRS, CDR2 YFSETQ. This CDR3 spans 16 amino acids. The CDR3 here is CASSARQGGPNTEAFF. The CDR3 DNA reads TGCGCCAGCAGCGCCCGACAGGGAGGTCCGAACACTGAAGCTTTCTTT. The entire variable domain, with the rest obtained from reference TRBV5-1 and TRBJ1-1, is as follows: KAGVTQTPRYLIKTRGQQVTLSCSPISGHRSVSWYQQTPGQGLQFLFEYFSETQRNKGNFPGRFSGRQFSNSRSEMNVSTLELGDSALYLCASSARQGGPNTEAFFGQGTRLTVV.

The chain couples TRBV5-1 to TRBJ1-5, with no clear D. The V and J ends lost 6 bases and 0 bases respectively, with 7 bases between them. The CDR3 length is 13 residues. Germline CDR1 SGHRS, CDR2 YFSETQ. The CDR3 here is CASNTFSNQPQHF. In DNA, the CDR3 is TGCGCCAGCAATACTTTTAGCAATCAGCCCCAGCATTTT.

The chain employs TRBV7-2 and TRBJ1-2, with D perhaps matching TRBD1 (5 bases). CDR3 length equals 14 residues. Germline V gene sequence: CDR1 SGHTA, CDR2 FQGNSA. The V end was cut by 5 bases, the J end by 3 bases, with 13 bases between. The CDR3 is CASSPQGNDYGYTF. In DNA form, the CDR3 reads TGTGCCAGCAGCCCGCAGGGTAATGACTATGGCTACACCTTC.

The J gene is TRBJ1-3, the V gene TRBV18; D is possibly TRBD1 (6 bases). V dropped 2 bases and J dropped 4 bases, with 12 bases sitting between them. This CDR3 is built from 15 residues. CDR1 is KGHSH, CDR2 LQKENI, per germline. Here the CDR3 reads CASSPSPGDGNTIYF. CDR3 nucleotides: TGTGCCAGCTCACCATCGCCAGGGGACGGAAACACCATATATTTT.

This sequence joins TRBV4-3 and TRBJ2-2; a possible D gene is TRBD1 (6 bases). Germline-derived CDR1 and CDR2 are LGHNA and YSLEER. This CDR3 has 16 residues. V was cut by 0 bases and J by 1 base, with 9 bases left in between. CDR3 DNA: TGCGCCAGCAGCCAAGACCCCAGGGGGAACACCGGGGAGCTGTTTTTT. It yields the protein CASSQDPRGNTGELFF.